This passage covers 5 T cell receptor beta chains from one sample sequenced in a study of early T cells in non-severe SARS-CoV-2 infection. MiXCR, applied by TCRdb to the 5' RACE reads, yields one record per CDR3 protein. The data contain tens of thousands of distinct CDR3 sequences, 10% of them seen just once; the ten biggest clones take up approximately 4.1%. Source material: whole blood. The source of these receptors is an adult who was a healthcare worker with PCR-confirmed SARS-CoV-2 infection or an uninfected control (not recorded which).

The table lists this clonotype with many counts. V usage is TRBV4-1 and J usage is TRBJ1-1; 9 bases agree with TRBD1. There are 16 residues in the CDR3. Germline values: CDR1 MGHRA, CDR2 YSYEKL. V shed 4 bases, J shed 1 base, and the junction held 7 bases outside the gene matches. DNA for the CDR3: TGCGCCAGCAGCCGAGAGGACAGGGGTTCGAACACTGAAGCTTTCTTT. Protein product: CASSREDRGSNTEAFF.

Relative to its sample, this clonotype is medium-sized. The genes are TRBV3-1 and TRBJ1-5, with D unclear. The germline V and J ends were trimmed by 1 base and 4 bases, with 11 bases remaining between them. This CDR3 has 15 residues. CDR1 and CDR2 from the germline V gene are LGHDT and YNNKEL (reference sequence). The CDR3 is CASSQVAGENQPQHF. CDR3 DNA sequence: TGTGCCAGCAGCCAAGTGGCGGGAGAAAATCAGCCCCAGCATTTT. Full variable domain (rest looked up from reference TRBV3-1 and TRBJ1-5): DTAVSQTPKYLVTQMGNDKSIKCEQNLGHDTMYWYKQDSKKFLKIMFSYNNKELIINETVPNRFSPKSPDKAHLNLHINSLELGDSAVYFCASSQVAGENQPQHFGDGTRLSIL.

There are many counts of this clonotype. This sequence joins TRBV6-1 and TRBJ1-1, with D unclear. Between the trimmed V and J ends, which lost 1 base and 0 bases, there was a span of 6 bases. Per germline, CDR1 MNHNS and CDR2 SASEGT. The CDR3 has 14 amino acids. The DNA for the CDR3 is TGTGCCAGCAGTGAAGTAGGATTGAACACTGAAGCTTTCTTT. It translates to CASSEVGLNTEAFF.

The chain carries TRBV28 and TRBJ2-7; 8 bases agree with TRBD1. Germline V gene data show CDR1 as MDHEN and CDR2 as SYDVKM. The CDR3 sequence is 13 residues long. V gave up 5 bases and J gave up 5 bases; unmatched junction bases: 5. Here the CDR3 reads CASSAGQDDEQYF. The CDR3 nucleotides read TGTGCCAGCAGTGCGGGACAGGATGACGAGCAGTACTTC.

This clonotype was observed at least ten times. The chain carries TRBV7-8 and TRBJ1-3; D remains unclear. The CDR3 spans 14 residues. Looked up from germline, CDR1 is SGHVS and CDR2 is FQNEAQ. The V end was cut by 5 bases, the J end by 0 bases, with 8 bases between. CDR3 DNA: TGTGCCAGCAGCCTATACCGCTCTGGAAACACCATATATTTT. Translated: CASSLYRSGNTIYF.